This T cell receptor beta chain was recorded in a study of resident and recirculating memory T cells in vitiligo. Study results and caveats: TCR sequences were not conserved across biopsy sites or patients.

Concerning this clone itself: Its antigen remains unidentified.

Confetti depigmentation, marking active vitiligo, was absent in these patients. Clones were read by immunoSEQ multiplex PCR, and TCRdb kept only the in-frame ones, dropping some. The top ten clones hold around 5.1% of a sample with tens of thousands of clones, roughly 94% of them seen once. Sequenced sample: blood. This sequence originates from a male donor with vitiligo.

This chain's CDR3 is CATRRSGHSYEQYF. As DNA, the CDR3 is TGTGCCACCCGGCGTAGCGGGCACTCCTACGAGCAGTACTTC. The rearrangement links TRBV15 to TRBJ2-7; 7 nucleotides align to TRBD2. Trimming took 8 bases from V and 0 from J; bases not matched to a gene: 7. The CDR3 contains 14 residues. CDR1 and CDR2 from the germline V gene are LNHNV and YYDKDF (reference sequence).